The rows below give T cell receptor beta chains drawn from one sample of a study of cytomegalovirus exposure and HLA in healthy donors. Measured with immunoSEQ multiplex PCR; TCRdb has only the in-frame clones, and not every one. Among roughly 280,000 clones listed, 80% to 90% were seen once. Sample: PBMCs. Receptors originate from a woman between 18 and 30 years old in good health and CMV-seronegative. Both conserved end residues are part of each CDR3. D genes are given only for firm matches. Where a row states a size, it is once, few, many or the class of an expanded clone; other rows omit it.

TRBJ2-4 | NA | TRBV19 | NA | TGTGCCAGTAGTATTGCAGGGGAGGGACCCTTTAGCAAAAACATTCAGTACTTC | CASSIAGEGPFSKNIQYF
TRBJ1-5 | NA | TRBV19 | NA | TGTGCCAGTAGTATAGATTTTGGAGATCAGCCCCAGCATTTT | CASSIDFGDQPQHF
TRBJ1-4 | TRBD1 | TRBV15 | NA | TGTGCCACCAGCCCGGACAGGTCAGGGGAAAAACTGTTTTTT | CATSPDRSGEKLFF
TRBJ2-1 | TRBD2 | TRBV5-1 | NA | TGCGCCAGCAGCTTGGGTGTCCCACTAGCGGGAGTTAAGAATGAGCAGTTCTTC | CASSLGVPLAGVKNEQFF
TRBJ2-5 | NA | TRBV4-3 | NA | TGCGCCAGCAGCCAAATATTGGGGCGTGAGACCCAGTACTTC | CASSQILGRETQYF
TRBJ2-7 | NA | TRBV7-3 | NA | TGTGCCAGCAGCTTAACCCGGTCGGGGTACGAGCAGTACTTC | CASSLTRSGYEQYF
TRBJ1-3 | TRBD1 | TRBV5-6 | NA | TGTGCCAGCAGCACAGGGGGCCGGACTGGAAACACCATATATTTT | CASSTGGRTGNTIYF
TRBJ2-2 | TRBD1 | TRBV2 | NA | TGTGCCAGCAGTACAACAGGGGCCGGGGAGCTGTTTTTT | CASSTTGAGELFF
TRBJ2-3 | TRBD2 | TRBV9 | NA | TGTGCCAGCAGCCCCGGGACTAGCGGGGGTAAGAAGGAGTATTTT | CASSPGTSGGKKEYF
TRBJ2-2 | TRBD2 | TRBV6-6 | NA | TGTGCCAGCACCTCTGGCGGGAGTGAGCTGTTTTTT | CASTSGGSELFF
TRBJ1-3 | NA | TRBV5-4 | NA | TGTGCCAGCAGCTTGGGTCTGCAGGGGATCTCTGGAAACACCATATATTTT | CASSLGLQGISGNTIYF
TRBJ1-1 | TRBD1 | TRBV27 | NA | TGTGCCAGCCAGGGACAGTACATGAACACTGAAGCTTTCTTT | CASQGQYMNTEAFF
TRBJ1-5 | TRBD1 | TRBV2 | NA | TGTGCCAGCAATAAACAGGGGGGAGGACAGCCCCAGCATTTT | CASNKQGGGQPQHF
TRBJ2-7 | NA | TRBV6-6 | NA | TGTGCCAGCACCTCGAATGGGGGGGAGCAGTACTTC | CASTSNGGEQYF
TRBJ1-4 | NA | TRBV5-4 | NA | TGTGCCAGCAGCCCCGGGACAAGCAATGAAAAACTGTTTTTT | CASSPGTSNEKLFF
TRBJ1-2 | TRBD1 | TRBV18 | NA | TGTGCCAGCTCACCACCCCGGACAGGGGCCAGCAACTATGGCTACACCTTC | CASSPPRTGASNYGYTF
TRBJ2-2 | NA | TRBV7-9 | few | TGTGCCAGCAGCTTAGACCAGGCCACGGGAACCGGGGAGCTGTTTTTT | CASSLDQATGTGELFF
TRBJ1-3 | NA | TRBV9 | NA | TGTGCCAGCAGCGTAGGTGAGGGATTGACAAACACCATATATTTT | CASSVGEGLTNTIYF
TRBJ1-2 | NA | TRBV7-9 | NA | TGTGCCAGCAGCTTAGCCCGGGGTTCCGGCTACACCTTC | CASSLARGSGYTF
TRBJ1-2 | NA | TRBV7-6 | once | TGTGCCAGCAGCCCGGGGGGGGTCTATGGCTACACCTTC | CASSPGGVYGYTF
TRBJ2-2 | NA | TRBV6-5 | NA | TGTGCCACCAGCCGGGACACCGGGGAGCTGTTTTTT | CATSRDTGELFF
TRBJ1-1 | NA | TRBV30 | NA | TGTGCCTGGAGGAGGGAGTATGGGAACACTGAAGCTTTCTTT | CAWRREYGNTEAFF
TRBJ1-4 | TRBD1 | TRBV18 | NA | TGTGCCAGCTCACCAGGGACAGCAACTAATGAAAAACTGTTTTTT | CASSPGTATNEKLFF
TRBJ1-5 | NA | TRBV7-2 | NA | TGTGCCAGCAGCCTCGAGAGATATAGCAATCAGCCCCAGCATTTT | CASSLERYSNQPQHF
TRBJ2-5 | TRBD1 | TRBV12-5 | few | TGTGCTAGTGGTTTGTCAGGGGGCCAAGAGACCCAGTACTTC | CASGLSGGQETQYF
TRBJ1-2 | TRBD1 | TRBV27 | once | TGTGCCAGCAGTTCCCTGATAAACAGGGGGCAAGGCTATGGCTACACCTTC | CASSSLINRGQGYGYTF
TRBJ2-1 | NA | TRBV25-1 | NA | TGTGCCAGCAGTTTATGGACAGACAGTTACAATGAGCAGTTCTTC | CASSLWTDSYNEQFF
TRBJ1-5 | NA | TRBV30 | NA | TGTGCCTGGACCCCCGGCAATAGGAGGAATAGCAATCAGCCCCAGCATTTT | CAWTPGNRRNSNQPQHF
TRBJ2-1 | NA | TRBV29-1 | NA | TGCAGCGTTGGGGCGGGAAGTTATCGGCTAAAAAGCTCCTACAATGAGCAGTTCTTC | CSVGAGSYRLKSSYNEQFF
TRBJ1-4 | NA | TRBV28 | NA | TGTGCCAGCAGGCTATGGACAGATGTCCTGTTTTTT | CASRLWTDVLFF
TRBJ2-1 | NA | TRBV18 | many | TGTGCCAGCTCACCCCCTTTAGCGAACTACAATGAGCAGTTCTTC | CASSPPLANYNEQFF
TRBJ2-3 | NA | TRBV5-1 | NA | TGCGCCAGCAGCTTGAATCAAGATACGCAGTATTTT | CASSLNQDTQYF
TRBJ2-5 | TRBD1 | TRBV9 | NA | TGTGCCAGCAGCTCTAGGACAGGGATAAGCCAAGAGACCCAGTACTTC | CASSSRTGISQETQYF
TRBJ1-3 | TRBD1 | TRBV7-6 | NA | TGTGCCAGCAGCCTTACAGGGGGCTCTGGAAACACCATATATTTT | CASSLTGGSGNTIYF
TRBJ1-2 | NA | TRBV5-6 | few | TGTGCCAGCACCACCCGCGCTTCCAGGGGCGCGAACTATGGCTACACCTTC | CASTTRASRGANYGYTF
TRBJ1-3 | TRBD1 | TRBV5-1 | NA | TGCGCCAGCAGCTCCCAACAGGGGGTCTCTGGAAACACCATATATTTT | CASSSQQGVSGNTIYF
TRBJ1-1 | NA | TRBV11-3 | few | TGTGCCAGCAGCTTCCAGGGGACTGAAGCTTTCTTT | CASSFQGTEAFF
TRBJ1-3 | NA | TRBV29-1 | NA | TGCAGCGTTTGGGGGGACACCATATATTTT | CSVWGDTIYF
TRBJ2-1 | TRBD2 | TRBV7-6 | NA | TGTGCCAGCAGCTTAATAGTAGTAGCGGGGGGGGCCTATGAGCAGTTCTTC | CASSLIVVAGGAYEQFF
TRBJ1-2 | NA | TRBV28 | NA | TGTGCCAGCAGTTACAACTTTCTCCACAGGGACTATGGCTACACCTTC | CASSYNFLHRDYGYTF
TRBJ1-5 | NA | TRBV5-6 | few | TGTGCCAGCAGCTTAGGGGATCAGCCCCAGCATTTT | CASSLGDQPQHF
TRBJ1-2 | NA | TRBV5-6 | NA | TGTGCCAGCAGCTTGGGGGGACAACTTAACTATGGCTACACCTTC | CASSLGGQLNYGYTF
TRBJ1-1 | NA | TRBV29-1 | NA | TGCAGCGTTGACGGACAGAGGAACACTGAAGCTTTCTTT | CSVDGQRNTEAFF
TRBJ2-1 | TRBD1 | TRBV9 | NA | TGTGCCAGCAGCGTAGTTGAGGACAGGGATGGGAATGAGCAGTTCTTC | CASSVVEDRDGNEQFF
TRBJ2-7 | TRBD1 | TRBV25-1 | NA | TGTGCCAGCAGTGAGACAGGGTCCTCCTACGAGCAGTACTTC | CASSETGSSYEQYF
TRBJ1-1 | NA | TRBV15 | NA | TGTGCCACCAGCAGAGAGACAGGCCGGACTGAAGCTTTCTTT | CATSRETGRTEAFF